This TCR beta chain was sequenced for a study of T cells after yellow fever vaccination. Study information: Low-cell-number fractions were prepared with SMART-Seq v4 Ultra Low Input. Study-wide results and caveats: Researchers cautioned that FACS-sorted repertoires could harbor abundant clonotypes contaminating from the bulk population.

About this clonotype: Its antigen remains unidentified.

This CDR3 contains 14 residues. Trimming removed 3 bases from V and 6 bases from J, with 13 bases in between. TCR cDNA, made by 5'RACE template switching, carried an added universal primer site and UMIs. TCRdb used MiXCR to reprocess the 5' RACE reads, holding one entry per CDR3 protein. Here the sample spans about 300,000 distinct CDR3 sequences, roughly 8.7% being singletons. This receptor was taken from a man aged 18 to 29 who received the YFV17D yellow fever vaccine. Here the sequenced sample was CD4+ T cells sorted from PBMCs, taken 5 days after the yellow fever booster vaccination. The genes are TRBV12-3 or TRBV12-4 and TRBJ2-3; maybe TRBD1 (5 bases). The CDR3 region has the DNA TGTGCCAGCAGTTTCCTCCAGACAGTTGATACGCAGTATTTT. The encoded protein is CASSFLQTVDTQYF.